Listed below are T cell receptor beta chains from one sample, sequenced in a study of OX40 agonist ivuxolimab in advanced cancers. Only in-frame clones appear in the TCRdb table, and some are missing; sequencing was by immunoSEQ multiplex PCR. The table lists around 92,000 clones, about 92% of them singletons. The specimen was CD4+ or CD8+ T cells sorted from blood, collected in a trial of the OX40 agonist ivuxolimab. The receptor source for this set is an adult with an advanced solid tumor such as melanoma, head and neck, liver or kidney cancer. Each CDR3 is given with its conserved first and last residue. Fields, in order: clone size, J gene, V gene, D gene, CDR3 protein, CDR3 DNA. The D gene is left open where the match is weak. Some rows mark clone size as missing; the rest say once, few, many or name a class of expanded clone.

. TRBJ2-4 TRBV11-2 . CASSLLRGQRRNIQYF TGTGCCAGCAGCTTACTCCGAGGGCAGAGAAGAAACATTCAGTACTTC
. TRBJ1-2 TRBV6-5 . CASRRITAQRYGYTF TGTGCCAGCAGACGAATTACCGCGCAGCGCTATGGCTACACCTTC
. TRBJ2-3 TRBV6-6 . CASSPPRDSTDTQYF TGTGCCAGCAGTCCCCCCCGGGATAGCACAGATACGCAGTATTTT
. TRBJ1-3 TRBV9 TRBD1 CASSVLGTAGNTIYF TGTGCCAGCAGCGTCCTAGGGACAGCTGGAAACACCATATATTTT
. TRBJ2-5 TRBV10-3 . CAISESFGETQYF TGTGCCATCAGTGAGTCGTTTGGGGAGACCCAGTACTTC
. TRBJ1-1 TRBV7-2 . CASSRIMSANEAFF TGTGCCAGCAGTCGAATCATGAGTGCTAACGAGGCTTTCTTT
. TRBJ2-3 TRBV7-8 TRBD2 CASSFPGTSGGSDTQYF TGTGCCAGCAGCTTCCCTGGGACTAGCGGGGGGTCAGATACGCAGTATTTT
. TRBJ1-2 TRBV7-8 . CASSLDGYSGYTF TGTGCCAGCAGCTTAGACGGCTATTCTGGCTACACCTTC
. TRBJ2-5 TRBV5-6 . CASSPRLQETQYF TGTGCCAGCAGCCCACGACTCCAAGAGACCCAGTACTTC
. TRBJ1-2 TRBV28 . CASSLGYEGYGYTF TGTGCCAGCAGTTTAGGGTATGAGGGCTATGGCTACACCTTC
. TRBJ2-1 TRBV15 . CATSRDRNNEQFF TGTGCCACCAGCAGAGATCGGAACAACGAGCAGTTCTTC
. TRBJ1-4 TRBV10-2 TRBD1 CASSLRGRDEKLFF TGCGCCAGCAGCCTCAGGGGGCGCGATGAAAAACTGTTTTTT
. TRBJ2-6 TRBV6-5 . CASSSLRGGANVLTF TGTGCCAGCAGTTCCCTCCGGGGTGGGGCCAACGTCCTGACTTTC
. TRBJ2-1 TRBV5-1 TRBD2 CASSYRWGEGGYNEQFF TGCGCCAGCTCATATCGATGGGGGGAGGGTGGTTACAATGAGCAGTTCTTC
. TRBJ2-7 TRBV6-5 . CASSYSLGGEQYF TGTGCCAGCAGTTACTCGTTGGGGGGCGAGCAGTACTTC
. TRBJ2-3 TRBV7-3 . CASSIGEADTQYF TGTGCCAGCAGCATTGGGGAAGCAGATACGCAGTATTTT
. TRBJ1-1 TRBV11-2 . CASSLGGRGNTEAFF TGTGCCAGCAGCTTAGGAGGACGGGGGAACACTGAAGCTTTCTTT
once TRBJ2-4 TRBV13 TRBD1 CASSLAADRVENIQYF TGTGCCAGCAGCTTAGCCGCGGACAGGGTGGAAAACATTCAGTACTTC
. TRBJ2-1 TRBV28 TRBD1 CASSSGVTGGEEQFF TGTGCCAGCAGCTCGGGCGTTACAGGGGGAGAGGAGCAGTTCTTC
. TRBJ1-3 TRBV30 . CAWSTGNTIYF TGTGCCTGGAGTACTGGAAACACCATATATTTT
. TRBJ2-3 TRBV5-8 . CASSPTVDTQYF TGTGCCAGCAGCCCTACCGTAGATACGCAGTATTTT
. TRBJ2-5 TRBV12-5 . CASGSWVGETQYF TGTGCTAGTGGTTCCTGGGTAGGAGAGACCCAGTACTTC
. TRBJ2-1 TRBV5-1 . CASSLTPISSYNEQFF TGCGCCAGCAGCTTAACCCCCATCAGCTCCTACAATGAGCAGTTCTTC
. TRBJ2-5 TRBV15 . CATSRESWRETQYF TGTGCCACCAGCAGAGAGAGTTGGCGAGAGACCCAGTACTTC
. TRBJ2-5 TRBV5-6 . CASSLRETQYF TGTGCCAGCAGCTTGCGGGAGACCCAGTACTTC